This paragraph covers one T cell receptor (beta chain) sequence. This clonotype showed up just a few times. This receptor's antigen is unknown. There are no base qualities to consult, and no much larger clone falls within one base. These data belong to a study of regulatory T cells in long-lasting Graves disease (dated by TCRdb to 2020 to 2023). Some background on the complete study: Persistent Graves' disease was defined as persistently positive TSH receptor autoantibodies together with antithyroid drug treatment for over 5 years. Peripheral blood TCR sequencing and RNA sequencing compared persistent Graves' disease patients with newly diagnosed Graves' disease patients. The study was registered as a clinical trial and conducted in China. TCR sequencing covered some 13 persistent and 20 or so newly diagnosed Graves' disease patients, about 35 samples in total. Persistent Graves' disease patients in the clinical cohort had taken antithyroid drugs for roughly ten years on average. General findings and caveats noted by the study authors: Sequencing and analysis were limited to the TCR beta chain. More public clonotypes were shared among persistent patients (over 2,500) than among newly diagnosed patients (approximately 930). Only peripheral blood was studied, because thyroid tissue, the primary lesion, was inaccessible. TRBV28, TRBJ1-2 and TRBJ2-5 were preferentially used in persistent disease, while TRBV20-1 and TRBJ2-1 were favored in newly diagnosed disease. Compared with newly diagnosed patients, persistent Graves' disease patients had lower TCR Shannon entropy and fewer highly expanded clones, which suggests clonal expansion. The small sample size was acknowledged by the authors as a limitation that may reduce accuracy.

CDR1 and CDR2, looked up from the germline V gene, are SGHRS and YFSETQ. Cut back by 3 bases and 2 bases, the V and J ends lie 14 bases apart. The CDR3 contains 15 residues, cysteine and phenylalanine counted. Just CDR3 DNA is preserved here, 45 bases in frame from base 1. Taken with the paper, the label for time point translates to: persistent/refractory GD, antithyroid drugs over 5 years with positive TRAb. RNA was extracted from PBMCs in TRIzol for both TCR sequencing and RNA sequencing. The diagnosis of Graves' disease followed American Thyroid Association guidelines. Recruitment of patients was carried out at an endocrinology department in Xi'an, China. Each patient gave approximately 8.8 milliliters of peripheral blood, collected in an EDTA anticoagulant tube. Ficoll Paque Plus density gradient separation was used to isolate PBMCs, and no further T cell sorting was done. RNA quality was checked with an Agilent 2100 Bioanalyzer and agarose gel, and concentration with a NanoDrop 2000.

The library came from multiplex PCR. Instrument on record: Illumina HiSeq 4000. iRepertoire HTBI primers and Arm-PCR amplification of CDR3 regions were used to construct TCR beta libraries. Before sequencing, the PCR products underwent gel purification. Per the authors' processing: A total of some 65 TRBV and under 15 TRBJ segments were identified across samples and were used for gene usage analysis of CDR3 amino acid clonotypes. Filtered high-quality paired reads were merged into contigs using COPE and FqMerger. BLAST was used to align contigs to IMGT TRBV, TRBD and TRBJ reference genes, and CDR3 was defined according to IMGT. Highly expanded clones were defined as clonotypes with a frequency above 0.1%. Shannon entropy served as the measure of repertoire diversity, while the Gini coefficient captured V-J evenness. A clonotype was considered public if more than one individual shared it. TCRdb reran the public reads through fastp at Q25 and MiXCR, keeping productive beta chains. Merged by CDR3 protein, the rows form single entries marked with the most common genes and DNA. The V and J calls were determined by TCRdb, not by the authors. The sample yields 700,000 or so distinct CDR3 sequences; about 30% were counted once. Around 40% of the sample is held by the ten biggest clonotypes.

This chain is built from TRBV5-1 and TRBJ1-1, with a tentative D gene TRBD1 over 6 matching bases. Sample: peripheral blood mononuclear cells (PBMCs), taken when the disease was refractory, from a patient treated with antithyroid drugs. The sequence derives from a female donor with Graves disease. The CDR3 sequence is CASSSMGHQNTEAFF. The nucleotide sequence is given as TGCGCCAGCAGCTCGATGGGACACCAAAACACTGAAGCTTTCTTT.